Below are 27 T cell receptor beta chains sequenced from a single sample in a study of CD8 T cells in ankylosing spondylitis. Notes on the study in general: Characteristic of ankylosing spondylitis blood, it appeared, was a TCR beta motif comprising about eight highly homologous variants.

These receptors have no known antigen. Each CDR3 protein gets one entry after TCRdb re-called the 5' RACE reads with MiXCR. Of around 430,000 distinct CDR3 sequences in the sample, 15% to 20% are singletons; the top ten hold approximately 1%. The sequencing input was blood, either unsorted or a sorted T cell fraction (not recorded which). The receptors derive from a male donor with ankylosing spondylitis.

The gene calls are TRBV7-2 and TRBJ1-2; perhaps TRBD1 as D (6 bases). Germline V lookup: CDR1 SGHTA, CDR2 FQGNSA. The CDR3 runs 15 residues. The V end lost 1 base, the J end lost 8 bases, and 17 bases lay between the germline ends. The CDR3 sequence is CASSLGYRQAEGYTF. The CDR3, as DNA: TGTGCCAGCAGCTTAGGCTACCGACAGGCTGAGGGCTACACCTTC.

This clonotype has at least ten counts. This chain connects TRBV7-2 to TRBJ1-3, with TRBD1 as a possible D gene (6 bases). The germline V gene encodes CDR1 SGHTA and CDR2 FQGNSA. The CDR3 is 14 residues long. The V and J ends lost 5 bases and 3 bases respectively, with 11 bases between them. In DNA, the CDR3 is TGTGCCAGCAGCCCACAGGGATTTGGAAACACCATATATTTT. As protein: CASSPQGFGNTIYF.

The chain has TRBV27 and TRBJ1-2; D is unresolved. V gave up 2 bases and J gave up 5 bases, with 9 bases separating them. The CDR3 covers 13 residues. Germline V gives CDR1 MNHEY, CDR2 SMNVEV (reference sequence). CDR3 loop: CASSLSPRYGYTF. The DNA of the CDR3 is TGTGCCAGCAGTTTAAGCCCTCGGTATGGCTACACCTTC.

This clonotype was seen repeatedly, ten times or more. The chain carries TRBV6-5 and TRBJ2-7; D is ambiguous. Trimming left V 2 bases short and J 7 bases short, with 12 bases between. This CDR3 has 13 residues. The germline V gene encodes CDR1 MNHEY and CDR2 SVGAGI. The CDR3 DNA reads as TGTGCCAGCAGTTACCTCACGGAGACTGAGCAGTACTTC. Its protein product is CASSYLTETEQYF.

This chain joins TRBV7-3 and TRBJ2-3, with D unresolved. Trimming left V 7 bases short and J 3 bases short, with 11 bases between. This CDR3 region has 13 residues. Germline CDR1 is SGHTA and CDR2 is FQGTGA. CDR3 DNA: TGTGCCAGCACCCTTGTCGGGACAGATACGCAGTATTTT. Translation: CASTLVGTDTQYF.

In this sample, this clonotype turned up a few times. J is TRBJ1-1 and V is TRBV20-1; D is uncertain. This CDR3 region has 14 residues. V shed 1 base and J shed 0 bases, with 9 bases lying between them. Germline V CDR1 and CDR2: DFQATT, SNEGSKA (reference sequence). CDR3 loop: CSARVPGLNTEAFF. The CDR3 nucleotides are TGCAGTGCTAGAGTCCCAGGCCTGAACACTGAAGCTTTCTTT.

The CDR3 DNA reads TGTGCCAGCAGCCCACAGGGAAGGGGGCTGAACACTGAAGCTTTCTTT. This gives the protein CASSPQGRGLNTEAFF. The chain links TRBV3-1 to TRBJ1-1; TRBD1 agrees at 7 bases. V trimming: 4 bases; J trimming: 0 bases; junction bases outside the gene matches: 8. Germline V lookup: CDR1 LGHDT, CDR2 YNNKEL (reference sequence). This CDR3 contains 16 residues.

This clonotype appeared a few times. This chain uses TRBV29-1 with TRBJ1-1; 7 bases fit TRBD1. The V gene end was trimmed by 1 base and the J gene end by 2 bases; junction bases not matched to a gene: 4. The CDR3 runs to 14 residues. CDR1 and CDR2 from the germline V gene are SQVTM and ANQGSEA. CDR3 in amino acids: CSVEGHRGNTEAFF. The CDR3 nucleotides read TGCAGCGTTGAAGGCCACAGGGGAAACACTGAAGCTTTCTTT. Full variable domain (rest looked up from reference TRBV29-1 and TRBJ1-1): SAVISQKPSRDICQRGTSLTIQCQVDSQVTMMFWYRQQPGQSLTLIATANQGSEATYESGFVIDKFPISRPNLTFSTLTVSNMSPEDSSIYLCSVEGHRGNTEAFFGQGTRLTVV.

In this sample, this clonotype turned up many times. The V call is TRBV12-3 or TRBV12-4, the J call TRBJ2-7, with TRBD2 matching 7 bases. The V and J ends lost 5 bases and 2 bases, in that order; junction bases with no gene match: 6. This CDR3 is 14 amino acids long. As DNA, the CDR3 is TGTGCCAGCAGTACTAGCGTAGTACCCTACGAGCAGTACTTC. This translates into CASSTSVVPYEQYF.

This chain links TRBV7-2 with TRBJ2-3; TRBD2 matches 12 bases. Germline CDR1 reads SGHTA; CDR2 reads FQGNSA. This CDR3 comprises 15 residues. The V gene end was trimmed by 1 base and the J gene end by 7 bases; junction bases not matched to a gene: 3. CDR3 sequence (DNA): TGTGCCAGCAGCTTAGAACTAGCGGGAGGATATACGCAGTATTTT. Encoded protein: CASSLELAGGYTQYF.

This clonotype appeared a few times. J is TRBJ1-1 and V is TRBV10-3; no clear D. Germline V lookup: CDR1 ENHRY, CDR2 SYGVKD. Deletions cut 10 bases from V and 3 bases from J, with 18 bases between. The CDR3 contains 14 residues. The CDR3 nucleotides read TGTGCCACACGCGGGGATGGGGAGTACACTGAAGCTTTCTTT. Amino acids: CATRGDGEYTEAFF.

The rearrangement uses TRBV6-2 or TRBV6-3 and TRBJ2-6, with D hard to call. The germline V gene encodes CDR1 MNHEY and CDR2 SVGEGT. This CDR3 comprises 14 residues. Trimming took 6 bases from V and 4 from J, leaving 10 bases between them. The DNA for the CDR3 is TGTGCCAGCAGCGATCGGCGGGGGGCCAACGTCCTGACTTTC. Translation gives CASSDRRGANVLTF.

This clonotype has a count of ten or more. CDR3 coding DNA: TGTGCCAGCAGTGACATGTACACTGAAGCTTTCTTT. This gives the protein CASSDMYTEAFF. V usage is TRBV12-3 or TRBV12-4 and J usage is TRBJ1-1; no clear D gene. V lost 5 bases and J 3 bases, leaving 7 bases between the germline ends. The CDR3 runs 12 residues.

This clonotype was seen only a few times. The chain has TRBV6-1 and TRBJ2-7; tentative D call: TRBD2 (6 bases). Deletions cut 3 bases from V and 0 bases from J, with 15 bases between. The CDR3 sequence is 16 residues long. Germline V gene sequence: CDR1 MNHNS, CDR2 SASEGT. CDR3 loop: CASSELPRGYSYEQYF. The CDR3 region has the DNA TGTGCCAGCAGTGAGCTCCCTCGGGGGTACTCCTACGAGCAGTACTTC.

The V gene is TRBV9, the J gene TRBJ1-1, with D maybe TRBD1 (5 bases). The CDR3 spans 15 residues. V dropped 3 bases and J dropped 0 bases, with 12 bases sitting between them. From germline, CDR1 is SGDLS and CDR2 YYNGEE. CDR3 DNA: TGTGCCAGCAGCGCCCTTGACAGTATGAACACTGAAGCTTTCTTT. Encoded protein: CASSALDSMNTEAFF.

This clonotype came up a few times. The V and J genes are TRBV10-3 and TRBJ1-2; a possible D gene is TRBD1 (5 bases). V gave up 5 bases and J gave up 2 bases, with 9 bases separating them. The V gene's germline CDR1 is ENHRY and CDR2 SYGVKD. The CDR3 is made up of 13 amino acids. The CDR3 loop is CAISQTENYGYTF. CDR3 nucleotide sequence: TGTGCCATCAGTCAGACAGAGAACTATGGCTACACCTTC.

The table lists this clonotype with a few counts. J is TRBJ2-3 and V is TRBV5-1; 9 bases align to TRBD1. The J segment lost 4 bases and the V segment lost 4 bases, leaving 4 bases of the junction unmatched. This CDR3 is built from 14 residues. Germline V gives CDR1 SGHRS, CDR2 YFSETQ. In nucleotides, the CDR3 is TGCGCCAGCAGCCCCGGACAGGGGCCAGATACGCAGTATTTT. It translates to CASSPGQGPDTQYF.

The V and J genes are TRBV7-9 and TRBJ2-7; D is unresolved. The length of the CDR3 is 13 residues. Per germline, CDR1 SEHNR and CDR2 FQNEAQ (reference sequence). V was cut by 1 base and J by 7 bases, with 11 bases left in between. This CDR3 is CASSLVGGVEQYF. The CDR3, as DNA: TGTGCCAGCAGCTTAGTCGGTGGAGTGGAGCAGTACTTC.

This clonotype was observed a few times. The chain combines TRBV7-2 with TRBJ1-1; 7 bases line up with TRBD1. With V trimmed by 6 bases and J by 11 bases, 9 bases remained unmatched. The CDR3 has 12 amino acids. Germline V gene sequence: CDR1 SGHTA, CDR2 FQGNSA. The chain's CDR3 is CASSRSTGVAFF. For the CDR3, the DNA is TGTGCCAGCAGTCGAAGCACAGGGGTTGCTTTCTTT. Complete variable domain (other parts from reference TRBV7-2 and TRBJ1-1): GAGVSQSPSNKVTEKGKDVELRCDPISGHTALYWYRQSLGQGLEFLIYFQGNSAPDKSGLPSDRFSAERTGGSVSTLTIQRTQQEDSAVYLCASSRSTGVAFFGQGTRLTVV.

This clonotype was picked up many times. The V gene is TRBV5-1, the J gene TRBJ2-2; D is unclear. CDR1 SGHRS and CDR2 YFSETQ come from the germline V gene. The CDR3 runs 14 residues. The V and J ends lost 6 bases and 0 bases respectively, with 9 bases between them. The DNA of the CDR3 is TGCGCCAGCAACGTATCCCCGAACACCGGGGAGCTGTTTTTT. Translation: CASNVSPNTGELFF.

This clonotype was picked up a small number of times. V usage is TRBV24-1 and J usage is TRBJ2-3; the match to TRBD2 covers 10 bases. The J segment lost 3 bases and the V segment lost 9 bases, leaving 2 bases of the junction unmatched. Germline CDR1 reads KGHDR; CDR2 reads SFDVKD. The length of the CDR3 is 13 residues. CDR3 nucleotide sequence: TGTGCCACCGCAGCGGGAGGGACAGATACGCAGTATTTT. Translated: CATAAGGTDTQYF.

This chain connects TRBV6-1 to TRBJ2-3, with 9 bases fitting TRBD2. Per germline, CDR1 MNHNS and CDR2 SASEGT. This CDR3 contains 14 residues. With V trimmed by 10 bases and J by 5 bases, 10 bases remained unmatched. This CDR3 reads CATYSGGVGDTQYF. For the CDR3, the DNA is TGTGCCACTTATAGCGGGGGTGTTGGAGATACGCAGTATTTT.

The sample holds a few counts of this clonotype. V and J are TRBV20-1 and TRBJ2-3; tentative D call: TRBD2 (5 bases). Germline V lookup: CDR1 DFQATT, CDR2 SNEGSKA (reference sequence). Trimming pared 1 base from V and 2 bases from J, leaving 7 bases between. This CDR3 spans 13 amino acids. CDR3: CSARVGVTDTQYF. CDR3 nucleotides: TGCAGTGCTAGAGTCGGGGTCACAGATACGCAGTATTTT.

The chain employs TRBV4-3 and TRBJ2-2; D may match TRBD1 or TRBD2 (5 bases each). Germline assignment: CDR1 LGHNA and CDR2 YSLEER. V lost 0 bases to trimming and J lost 7 bases, with 12 bases between them. This CDR3 comprises 15 residues. In DNA, the CDR3 is TGCGCCAGCAGCCAAGAGGGGCTTGCGGGCGGGGAGCTGTTTTTT. Protein sequence: CASSQEGLAGGELFF.

CDR3 nucleotides: TGCAGTGCTAGCCCACCTCAGGGTCGGAGGGCCAACGTCCTGACTTTC. Amino acids: CSASPPQGRRANVLTF. The chain carries TRBV20-1 and TRBJ2-6; a weak D match, TRBD1 (5 bases). Germline V gives CDR1 DFQATT, CDR2 SNEGSKA (reference sequence). The CDR3 runs to 16 residues. Between the trimmed V and J ends, which lost 3 bases and 5 bases, there was a span of 17 bases.

This clonotype was seen at least ten times. The chain links TRBV12-3 or TRBV12-4 to TRBJ2-7; D is undetermined. The CDR3 is made up of 11 amino acids. V was trimmed by 8 bases and J by 3 bases, leaving 8 bases between them. The CDR3 spells CASGPYYEQYF. The CDR3 coding sequence is TGTGCCAGCGGCCCCTACTACGAGCAGTACTTC.

This clonotype came up a few times. The chain employs TRBV7-2 and TRBJ2-3, with D maybe TRBD2 (5 bases). Germline V gene lookup returns CDR1 SGHTA and CDR2 FQGNSA. The V gene lost 0 bases and the J gene lost 4 bases, with 14 bases spanning the gap. This CDR3 has 16 residues. The CDR3 protein is CASSLAGVSMADTQYF. The CDR3, as DNA: TGTGCCAGCAGCTTAGCGGGAGTGTCCATGGCAGATACGCAGTATTTT. The whole variable domain, filled in from reference TRBV7-2 and TRBJ2-3, reads GAGVSQSPSNKVTEKGKDVELRCDPISGHTALYWYRQSLGQGLEFLIYFQGNSAPDKSGLPSDRFSAERTGGSVSTLTIQRTQQEDSAVYLCASSLAGVSMADTQYFGPGTRLTVL.